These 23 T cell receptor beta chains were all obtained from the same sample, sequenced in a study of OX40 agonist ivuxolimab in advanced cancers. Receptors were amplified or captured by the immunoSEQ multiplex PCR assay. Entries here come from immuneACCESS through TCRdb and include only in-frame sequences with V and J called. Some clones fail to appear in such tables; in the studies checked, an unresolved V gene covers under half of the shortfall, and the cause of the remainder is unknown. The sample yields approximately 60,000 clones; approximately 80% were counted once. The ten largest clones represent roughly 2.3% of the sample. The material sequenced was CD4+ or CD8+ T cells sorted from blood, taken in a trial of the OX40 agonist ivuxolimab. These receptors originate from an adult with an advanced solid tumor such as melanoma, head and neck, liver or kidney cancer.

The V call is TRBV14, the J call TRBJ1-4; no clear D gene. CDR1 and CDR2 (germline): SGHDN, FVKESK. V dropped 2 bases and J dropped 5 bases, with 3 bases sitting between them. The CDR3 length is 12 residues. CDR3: CASSQRNEKLFF. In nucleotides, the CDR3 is TGTGCCAGCAGCCAAAGGAATGAAAAACTGTTTTTT.

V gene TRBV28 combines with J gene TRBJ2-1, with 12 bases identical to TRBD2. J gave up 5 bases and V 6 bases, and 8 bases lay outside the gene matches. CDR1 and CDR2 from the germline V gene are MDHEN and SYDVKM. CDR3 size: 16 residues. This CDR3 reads CASSPSLAGGHNEQFF. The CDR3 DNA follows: TGTGCCAGCAGCCCCAGCCTAGCGGGGGGGCACAATGAGCAGTTCTTC.

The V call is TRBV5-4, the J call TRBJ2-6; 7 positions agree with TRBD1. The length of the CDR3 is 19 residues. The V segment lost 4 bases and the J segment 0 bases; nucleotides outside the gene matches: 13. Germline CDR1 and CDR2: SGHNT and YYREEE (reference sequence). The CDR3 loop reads CASSPPRTGLDSGANVLTF. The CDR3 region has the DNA TGTGCCAGCAGCCCCCCCAGGACAGGACTTGACTCTGGGGCCAACGTCCTGACTTTC.

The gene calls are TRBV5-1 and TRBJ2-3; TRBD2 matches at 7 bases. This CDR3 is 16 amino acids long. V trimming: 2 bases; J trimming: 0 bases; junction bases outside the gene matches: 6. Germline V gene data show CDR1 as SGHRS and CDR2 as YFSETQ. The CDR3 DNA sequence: TGCGCCAGCAGCTTACCGTTAGCGGGTAGCACAGATACGCAGTATTTT. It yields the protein CASSLPLAGSTDTQYF.

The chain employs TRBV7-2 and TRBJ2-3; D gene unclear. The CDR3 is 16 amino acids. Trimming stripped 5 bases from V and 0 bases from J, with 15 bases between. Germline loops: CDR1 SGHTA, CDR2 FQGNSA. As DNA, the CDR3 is TGTGCCAGCAGCCCCATGGAATGGGGTAGCACAGATACGCAGTATTTT. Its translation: CASSPMEWGSTDTQYF.

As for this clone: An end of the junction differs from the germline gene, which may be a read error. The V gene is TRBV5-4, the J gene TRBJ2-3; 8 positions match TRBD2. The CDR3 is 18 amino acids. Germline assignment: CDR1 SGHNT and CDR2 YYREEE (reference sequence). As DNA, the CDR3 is TGCAACTATGGGCTAGCGGGTCGAGCCCACACACGGCCAGATACGCAGTATTTT. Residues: CNYGLAGRAHTRPDTQYF.

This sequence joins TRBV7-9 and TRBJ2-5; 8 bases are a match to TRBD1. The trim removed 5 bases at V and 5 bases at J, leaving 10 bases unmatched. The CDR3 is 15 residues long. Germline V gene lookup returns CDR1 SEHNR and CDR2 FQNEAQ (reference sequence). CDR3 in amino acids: CASSHRGAGGETQYF. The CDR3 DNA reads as TGTGCCAGCAGCCACCGGGGCGCAGGGGGCGAGACCCAGTACTTC.

DNA of the CDR3: TGTGCCAGCAGCTTACACCCAACGGAGACCCAGTACTTC. Its translation is CASSLHPTETQYF. This rearrangement joins TRBV7-3 to TRBJ2-5; D is uncertain. The V end was cut by 2 bases, the J end by 5 bases, with 9 bases between. The CDR3 is 13 amino acids. Germline V gene sequence: CDR1 SGHTA, CDR2 FQGTGA. The complete variable domain, with remaining parts taken from reference TRBV7-3 and TRBJ2-5, reads GAGVSQTPSNKVTEKGKYVELRCDPISGHTALYWYRQSLGQGPEFLIYFQGTGAADDSGLPNDRFFAVRPEGSVSTLKIQRTERGDSAVYLCASSLHPTETQYFGPGTRLLVL.

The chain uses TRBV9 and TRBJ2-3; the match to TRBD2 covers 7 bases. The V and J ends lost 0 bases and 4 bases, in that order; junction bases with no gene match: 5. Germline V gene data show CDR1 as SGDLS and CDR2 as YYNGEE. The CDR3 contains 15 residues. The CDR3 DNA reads TGTGCCAGCAGCGTAGAGGTGGGAGGGGCAGATACGCAGTATTTT. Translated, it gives CASSVEVGGADTQYF.

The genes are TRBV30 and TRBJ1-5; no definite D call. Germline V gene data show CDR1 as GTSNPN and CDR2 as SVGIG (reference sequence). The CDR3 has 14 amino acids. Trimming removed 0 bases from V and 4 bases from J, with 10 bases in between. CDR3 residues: CAWSVGTPNQPQHF. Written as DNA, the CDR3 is TGTGCCTGGAGTGTGGGTACCCCAAATCAGCCCCAGCATTTT.

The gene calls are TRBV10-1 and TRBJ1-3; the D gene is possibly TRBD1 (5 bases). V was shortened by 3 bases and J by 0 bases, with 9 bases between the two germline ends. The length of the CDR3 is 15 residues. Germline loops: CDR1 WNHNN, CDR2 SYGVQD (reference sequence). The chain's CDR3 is CASSEGGGSGNTIYF. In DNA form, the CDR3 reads TGCGCCAGCAGTGAAGGTGGGGGCTCTGGAAACACCATATATTTT.

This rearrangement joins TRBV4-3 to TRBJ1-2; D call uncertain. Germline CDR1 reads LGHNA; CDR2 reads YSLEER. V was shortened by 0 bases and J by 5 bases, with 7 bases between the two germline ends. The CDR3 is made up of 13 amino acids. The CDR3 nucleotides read TGCGCCAGCAGCCAAGATCTCGGGTATGGCTACACCTTC. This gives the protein CASSQDLGYGYTF.

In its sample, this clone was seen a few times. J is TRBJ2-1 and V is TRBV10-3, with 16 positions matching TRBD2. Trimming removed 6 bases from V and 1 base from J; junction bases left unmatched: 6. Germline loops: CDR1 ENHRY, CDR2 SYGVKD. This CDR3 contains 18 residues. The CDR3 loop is CAIRGTSGGALSYNEQFF. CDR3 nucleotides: TGTGCCATCAGAGGGACTAGCGGGGGGGCCCTTTCCTACAATGAGCAGTTCTTC.

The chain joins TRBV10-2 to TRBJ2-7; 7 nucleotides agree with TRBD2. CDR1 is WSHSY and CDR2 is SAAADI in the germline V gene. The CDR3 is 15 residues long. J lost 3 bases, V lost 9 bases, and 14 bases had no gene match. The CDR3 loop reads CASFHPAGLSYEQYF. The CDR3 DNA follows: TGCGCCAGTTTCCATCCAGCGGGACTAAGCTACGAGCAGTACTTC.

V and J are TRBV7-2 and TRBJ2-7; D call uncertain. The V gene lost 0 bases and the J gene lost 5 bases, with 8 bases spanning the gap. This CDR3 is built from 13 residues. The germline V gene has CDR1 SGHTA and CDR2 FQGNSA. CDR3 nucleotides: TGTGCCAGCAGCTTAGCGGGAACCCACGAGCAGTACTTC. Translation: CASSLAGTHEQYF.

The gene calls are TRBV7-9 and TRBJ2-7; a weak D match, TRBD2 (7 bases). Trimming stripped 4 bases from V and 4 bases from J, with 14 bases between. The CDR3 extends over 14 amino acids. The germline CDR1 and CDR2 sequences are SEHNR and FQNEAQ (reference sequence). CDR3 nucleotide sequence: TGTGCCAGCAGCTCGGACGGGGGGCTGTACGAGCAGTACTTC. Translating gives CASSSDGGLYEQYF. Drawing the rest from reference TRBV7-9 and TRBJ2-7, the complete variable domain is DTGVSQNPRHKITKRGQNVTFRCDPISEHNRLYWYRQTLGQGPEFLTYFQNEAQLEKSRLLSDRFSAERPKGSFSTLEIQRTEQGDSAMYLCASSSDGGLYEQYFGPGTRLTVT.

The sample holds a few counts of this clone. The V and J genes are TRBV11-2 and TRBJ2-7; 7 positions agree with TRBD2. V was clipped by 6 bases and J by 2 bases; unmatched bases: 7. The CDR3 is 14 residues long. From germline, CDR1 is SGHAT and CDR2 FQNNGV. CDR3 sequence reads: CASSPIRGAYEQYF. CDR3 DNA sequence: TGTGCCAGCAGTCCAATACGGGGGGCCTACGAGCAGTACTTC.

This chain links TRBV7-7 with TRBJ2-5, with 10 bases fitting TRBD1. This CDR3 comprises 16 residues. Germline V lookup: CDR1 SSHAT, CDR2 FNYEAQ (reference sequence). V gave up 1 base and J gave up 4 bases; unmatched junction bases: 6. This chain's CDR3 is CASSLGRQGAGETQYF. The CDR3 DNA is TGTGCCAGCAGCTTAGGAAGACAGGGGGCGGGAGAGACCCAGTACTTC.

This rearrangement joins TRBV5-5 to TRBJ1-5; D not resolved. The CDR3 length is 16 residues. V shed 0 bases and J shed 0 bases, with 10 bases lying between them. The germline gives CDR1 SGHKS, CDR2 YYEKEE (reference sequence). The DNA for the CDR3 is TGTGCCAGCAGCTTGGGGGTCGGTAGTAGCAATCAGCCCCAGCATTTT. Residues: CASSLGVGSSNQPQHF. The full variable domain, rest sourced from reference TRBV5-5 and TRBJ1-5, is DAGVTQSPTHLIKTRGQQVTLRCSPISGHKSVSWYQQVLGQGPQFIFQYYEKEERGRGNFPDRFSARQFPNYSSELNVNALLLGDSALYLCASSLGVGSSNQPQHFGDGTRLSIL.

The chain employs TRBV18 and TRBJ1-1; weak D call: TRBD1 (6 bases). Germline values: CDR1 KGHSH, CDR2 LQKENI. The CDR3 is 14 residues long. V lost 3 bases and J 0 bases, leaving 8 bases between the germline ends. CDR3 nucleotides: TGTGCCAGCTCACCGACAGGCTTGAACACTGAAGCTTTCTTT. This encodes CASSPTGLNTEAFF.

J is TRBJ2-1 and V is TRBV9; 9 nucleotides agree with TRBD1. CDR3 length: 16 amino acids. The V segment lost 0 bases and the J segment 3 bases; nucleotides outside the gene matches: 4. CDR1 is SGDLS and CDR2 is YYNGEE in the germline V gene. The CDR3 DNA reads TGTGCCAGCAGCGTAGAGTTGGGACAGGGCTACAATGAGCAGTTCTTC. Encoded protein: CASSVELGQGYNEQFF.

The DNA of the CDR3 is TGTGCCAGCAAAAGGGAAGGGGGCACTGAAGCTTTCTTT. This codes for CASKREGGTEAFF. The chain uses TRBV2 and TRBJ1-1; D possibly corresponds to TRBD1 (6 bases). The length of the CDR3 is 13 residues. Per the germline V gene, CDR1 is SNHLY and CDR2 is FYNNEI. With 7 bases removed from V and 4 bases from J, the gap between germline ends came to 13 bases.

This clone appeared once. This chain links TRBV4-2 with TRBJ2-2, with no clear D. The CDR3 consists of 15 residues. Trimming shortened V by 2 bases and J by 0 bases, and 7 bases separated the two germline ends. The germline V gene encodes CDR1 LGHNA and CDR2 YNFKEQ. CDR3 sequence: CASSQTGANTGELFF. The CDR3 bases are TGTGCCAGCAGCCAAACTGGCGCGAACACCGGGGAGCTGTTTTTT.